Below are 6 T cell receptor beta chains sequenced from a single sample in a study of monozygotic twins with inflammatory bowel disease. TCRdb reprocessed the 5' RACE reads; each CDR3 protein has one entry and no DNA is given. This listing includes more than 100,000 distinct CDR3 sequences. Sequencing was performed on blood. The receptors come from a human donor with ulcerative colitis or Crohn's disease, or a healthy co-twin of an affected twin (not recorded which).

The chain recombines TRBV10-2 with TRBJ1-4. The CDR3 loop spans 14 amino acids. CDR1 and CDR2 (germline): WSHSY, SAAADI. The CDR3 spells CASRDRATNEKLFF.

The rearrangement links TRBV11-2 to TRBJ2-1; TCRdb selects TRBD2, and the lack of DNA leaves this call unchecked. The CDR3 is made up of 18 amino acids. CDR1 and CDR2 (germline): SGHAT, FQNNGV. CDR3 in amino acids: CASSQTNWGEGDYNEQFF. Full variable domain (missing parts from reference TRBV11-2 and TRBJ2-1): EAGVAQSPRYKIIEKRQSVAFWCNPISGHATLYWYQQILGQGPKLLIQFQNNGVVDDSQLPKDRFSAERLKGVDSTLKIQPAKLEDSAVYLCASSQTNWGEGDYNEQFFGPGTRLTVL.

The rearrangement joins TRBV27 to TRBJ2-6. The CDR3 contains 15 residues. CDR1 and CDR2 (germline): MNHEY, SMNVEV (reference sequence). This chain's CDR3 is CASSLFGVGANVLTF.

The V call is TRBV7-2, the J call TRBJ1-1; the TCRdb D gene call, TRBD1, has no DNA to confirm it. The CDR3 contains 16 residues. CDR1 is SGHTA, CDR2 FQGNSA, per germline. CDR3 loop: CASSLRAGVGNTEAFF.

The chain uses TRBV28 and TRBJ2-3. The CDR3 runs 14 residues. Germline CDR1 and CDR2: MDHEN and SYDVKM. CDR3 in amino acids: CATESGTSTDTQYF.

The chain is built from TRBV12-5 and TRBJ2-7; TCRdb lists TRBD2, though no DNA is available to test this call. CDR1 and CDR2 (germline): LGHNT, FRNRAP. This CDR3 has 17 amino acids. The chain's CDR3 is CASGLSRILGCVYEQYF.